One and the same sample provided the 30 T cell receptor beta chains below, sequenced in a study of T cell responses to AZD1222 COVID-19 vaccine (dated by TCRdb to about 2021). The time point label for this specimen denotes: baseline before first vaccination. Libraries were made using the immunoSEQ multiplex PCR assay. The table was pulled from immuneACCESS by TCRdb, which kept in-frame rearrangements only. Such tables lose some clones; where checked, under half of the loss comes from unresolved V genes, and the rest has no known cause. Within this sample are around 130,000 clones, with over 75% of them counted one time only. Approximately 2.8% of the sample is taken by the ten largest. The source was peripheral blood, collected on day 0 of AZD1222 vaccination. The receptors stem from an adult in good health.

The chain couples TRBV6-5 to TRBJ2-5; 8 nucleotides agree with TRBD2. J was trimmed by 1 base and V by 5 bases; bases with no gene match: 3. CDR1 is MNHEY and CDR2 is SVGAGI in the germline V gene. This CDR3 has 14 residues. CDR3 residues: CASSPGLVQETQYF. The CDR3 nucleotides are TGTGCCAGCAGTCCGGGACTAGTCCAAGAGACCCAGTACTTC.

This sequence joins TRBV4-3 and TRBJ1-6; D gene uncertain. The CDR3 has 16 amino acids. Germline V gene sequence: CDR1 LGHNA, CDR2 YSLEER. The V and J ends lost 1 base and 0 bases respectively, with 7 bases between them. CDR3 nucleotide sequence: TGCGCCAGCAGCCAAGGCAGGAGCTCCTATAATTCACCCCTCCACTTT. Its protein is CASSQGRSSYNSPLHF.

The chain joins TRBV4-1 to TRBJ1-5; maybe TRBD1 (5 bases). The CDR3 runs 14 residues. Germline V lookup: CDR1 MGHRA, CDR2 YSYEKL. Trimming removed 4 bases at V and 7 bases at J, with 14 bases between. CDR3 DNA sequence: TGCGCCAGCAGCCCTAACCAGGGAGTGCAGCCCCAGCATTTT. It encodes CASSPNQGVQPQHF.

The genes are TRBV29-1 and TRBJ2-7; TRBD1 is a possible D gene (5 bases). Trimming took off 4 bases at V and 2 bases at J, with 9 bases between the two ends. The CDR3 covers 12 residues. Germline V gene sequence: CDR1 SQVTM, CDR2 ANQGSEA. CDR3 amino acids: CSVGAGTYEQYF. In DNA form, the CDR3 reads TGCAGCGTTGGGGCAGGGACCTACGAGCAGTACTTC.

This clone was recorded only once. This chain joins TRBV7-7 and TRBJ2-5; TRBD1 aligns across 7 bases. Unmatched junction bases numbered 7, after V lost 2 bases and J lost 1 base. Germline V gives CDR1 SSHAT, CDR2 FNYEAQ (reference sequence). This CDR3 has 16 amino acids. The CDR3 loop reads CASSLTYRDSQETQYF. The CDR3 nucleotides read TGTGCCAGCAGCTTAACTTACCGGGACAGCCAAGAGACCCAGTACTTC.

This clone has more than one count but fewer than ten. V is TRBV27 and J is TRBJ2-2, with 12 positions matching TRBD2. With 4 bases clipped from V and 6 bases from J, the junction kept 9 bases outside the gene matches. The CDR3 is made up of 17 amino acids. Germline V gene sequence: CDR1 MNHEY, CDR2 SMNVEV (reference sequence). CDR3 bases: TGTGCCAGCAGTTCCCCCCTAGCGGGAGGGCCGTCCGGGGAGCTGTTTTTT. It translates to CASSSPLAGGPSGELFF.

V is TRBV7-8 and J is TRBJ2-1, with 8 bases lining up with TRBD2. The CDR3 spans 18 residues. With 3 bases clipped from V and 0 bases from J, the junction kept 10 bases outside the gene matches. CDR1 and CDR2 (germline): SGHVS, FQNEAQ. CDR3 coding DNA: TGTGCCAGCAGCTTGATCCGGGGGGGGATCAGCTCCTACAATGAGCAGTTCTTC. It is translated as CASSLIRGGISSYNEQFF. The full variable domain, in which reference TRBV7-8 and TRBJ2-1 provide the parts outside the CDR3, is GAGVSQSPRYKVAKRGQDVALRCDPISGHVSLFWYQQALGQGPEFLTYFQNEAQLDKSGLPSDRFFAERPEGSVSTLKIQRTQQEDSAVYLCASSLIRGGISSYNEQFFGPGTRLTVL.

This chain uses TRBV16 with TRBJ2-3; 10 positions agree with TRBD1. The CDR3 has 18 amino acids. Germline V gene lookup returns CDR1 KGHSY and CDR2 FQNENV. The V segment lost 3 bases and the J segment 2 bases; nucleotides outside the gene matches: 11. CDR3 in DNA: TGTGCCAGCAGCCACCCCGGTGTGGACAGGGGGATCACAGATACGCAGTATTTT. This translates into CASSHPGVDRGITDTQYF.

The CDR3 loop is CASRWDSNQPQHF. CDR3 nucleotides: TGTGCCAGCAGATGGGATAGCAATCAGCCCCAGCATTTT. This chain links TRBV6-5 with TRBJ1-5; D remains ambiguous. The V end lost 6 bases, the J end lost 0 bases, and 6 bases lay between the germline ends. Per germline, CDR1 MNHEY and CDR2 SVGAGI. The CDR3 contains 13 residues.

The chain is built from TRBV9 and TRBJ1-5, with D perhaps matching TRBD1 (6 bases). Germline lookup yields CDR1 SGDLS and CDR2 YYNGEE. The V end lost 4 bases, the J end lost 5 bases, and 13 bases lay between the germline ends. CDR3 length equals 14 residues. CDR3 bases: TGTGCCAGCAGCCCCTCAGGGGAATATCAGCCCCAGCATTTT. It is translated as CASSPSGEYQPQHF.

The chain has TRBV27 and TRBJ1-1; D unclear. The germline CDR1 and CDR2 sequences are MNHEY and SMNVEV (reference sequence). The CDR3 consists of 13 residues. The V gene lost 7 bases and the J gene lost 0 bases, with 9 bases spanning the gap. The chain's CDR3 is CASTAGMNTEAFF. DNA for the CDR3: TGTGCCAGCACGGCGGGTATGAACACTGAAGCTTTCTTT.

This chain joins TRBV19 and TRBJ2-2, with a weak D call TRBD2 (7 bases). V dropped 6 bases and J dropped 7 bases, with 15 bases sitting between them. Per germline, CDR1 LNHDA and CDR2 SQIVND (reference sequence). CDR3 length: 14 residues. CDR3 DNA sequence: TGTGCCAGTAGCCTAGGGGGGGATCTCGGGGAGCTGTTTTTT. As protein: CASSLGGDLGELFF.

The chain has TRBV5-6 and TRBJ1-1, with 7 bases that match TRBD1. J gave up 6 bases and V 4 bases, and 12 bases lay outside the gene matches. The length of the CDR3 is 15 residues. Germline V gene lookup returns CDR1 SGHDT and CDR2 YYEEEE. The DNA of the CDR3 is TGTGCCAGCAGCGTTATTGACAGGGCTACGTCTGAAGCTTTCTTT. This encodes CASSVIDRATSEAFF. The variable domain in full, completed from reference TRBV5-6 and TRBJ1-1, reads DAGVTQSPTHLIKTRGQQVTLRCSPKSGHDTVSWYQQALGQGPQFIFQYYEEEERQRGNFPDRFSGHQFPNYSSELNVNALLLGDSALYLCASSVIDRATSEAFFGQGTRLTVV.

The chain links TRBV15 to TRBJ1-5, with D perhaps TRBD1 (6 bases). Germline CDR1 reads LNHNV; CDR2 reads YYDKDF (reference sequence). V was shortened by 0 bases and J by 3 bases, with 12 bases between the two germline ends. This CDR3 is 16 amino acids long. CDR3 amino acids: CATSRDYGDINQPQHF. The DNA for the CDR3 is TGTGCCACCAGCAGAGATTACGGGGACATCAATCAGCCCCAGCATTTT. Variable domain in full (rest from reference TRBV15 and TRBJ1-5): DAMVIQNPRYQVTQFGKPVTLSCSQTLNHNVMYWYQQKSSQAPKLLFHYYDKDFNNEADTPDNFQSRRPNTSFCFLDIRSPGLGDTAMYLCATSRDYGDINQPQHFGDGTRLSIL.

The chain couples TRBV20-1 to TRBJ1-2; D remains unclear. Per the germline V gene, CDR1 is DFQATT and CDR2 is SNEGSKA (reference sequence). V lost 3 bases and J lost 4, with 6 bases in between. The CDR3 is 11 residues long. Written as DNA, the CDR3 is TGCAGTGCTAGCCTTCCCTATGGCTACACCTTC. Translated, it gives CSASLPYGYTF.

The chain uses TRBV12-3 or TRBV12-4 and TRBJ2-1; weak D call: TRBD2 (6 bases). The CDR3 spans 13 residues. V lost 5 bases, J lost 8 bases, and 13 bases lay in between. As DNA, the CDR3 is TGTGCCAGCAGTGTGAGACTAGTCGATGAGCAGTTCTTC. Its translation: CASSVRLVDEQFF.

This clone occurred once. Other DNA sequences within the sample encode an identical CDR3. The rearrangement joins TRBV2 to TRBJ1-6, with D unclear. With 8 bases removed from V and 9 bases from J, the gap between germline ends came to 8 bases. The CDR3 has 11 amino acids. CDR1 is SNHLY and CDR2 is FYNNEI in the germline V gene. CDR3 in amino acids: CASDGGSPLHF. CDR3 sequence (DNA): TGTGCCAGCGATGGCGGTTCACCCCTCCACTTT.

The J gene is TRBJ2-5, the V gene TRBV5-4, with TRBD1 as a possible D gene (6 bases). Germline V gives CDR1 SGHNT, CDR2 YYREEE (reference sequence). Trimming took 4 bases from V and 1 from J, leaving 14 bases between them. CDR3 size: 15 residues. Here the CDR3 reads CASSPLDRTQETQYF. The CDR3 DNA is TGTGCCAGCAGCCCTCTGGACAGAACCCAAGAGACCCAGTACTTC.

The rearrangement joins TRBV21-1 to TRBJ2-7; the DNA was not used to check the table's D call, TRBD2. TRBV21-1 is tagged as a pseudogene. The CDR3 sequence is 13 residues long. Here the CDR3 DNA reads TGTGCCAGCAGCAATCCCGGGGGCTACGAGCAGTACTTC. The encoded protein is CASSNPGGYEQYF.

The rearrangement uses TRBV29-1 and TRBJ1-2; TRBD1 agrees at 9 bases. V shed 4 bases and J 8 bases; nucleotides not matched to a gene: 11. CDR3 size: 14 residues. Germline V gene lookup returns CDR1 SQVTM and CDR2 ANQGSEA. CDR3 coding DNA: TGCAGCGTTGCCCCCGGGACAGGGTCTGGGGGCTACACCTTC. Its translation is CSVAPGTGSGGYTF.

The chain combines TRBV4-1 with TRBJ2-1; D gene ambiguous. V lost 0 bases and J lost 8, with 8 bases in between. Per germline, CDR1 MGHRA and CDR2 YSYEKL. The CDR3 has 13 residues. The CDR3 spells CASSQENEYEQFF. CDR3 nucleotides: TGCGCCAGCAGCCAAGAAAACGAATATGAGCAGTTCTTC.

The chain uses TRBV6-5 and TRBJ1-3; no definite D call. The CDR3 consists of 13 residues. Trimming removed 8 bases at V and 0 bases at J, with 8 bases between. Per germline, CDR1 MNHEY and CDR2 SVGAGI. The CDR3 loop is CASSPFSGNTIYF. The DNA of the CDR3 is TGTGCCAGCTCCCCCTTCTCTGGAAACACCATATATTTT.

V gene TRBV27 combines with J gene TRBJ1-5, with 8 bases lining up with TRBD1. The CDR3 spans 14 residues. Per the germline V gene, CDR1 is MNHEY and CDR2 is SMNVEV (reference sequence). Trimming removed 4 bases from V and 8 bases from J; junction bases left unmatched: 7. The CDR3: CASSSGTGHEPQHF. CDR3 DNA sequence: TGTGCCAGCAGTTCGGGGACAGGCCATGAGCCCCAGCATTTT.

This clone was observed a single time. The genes are TRBV6-5 and TRBJ2-7; 7 bases agree with TRBD1. CDR1 is MNHEY, CDR2 SVGAGI, per germline. The CDR3 contains 14 residues. The junction had 4 bases not matched to a gene; V was cut back by 0 bases and J by 5 bases. In DNA, the CDR3 is TGTGCCAGCAGTTACTCAGGGGGCCTGGACGAGCAGTACTTC. Translating it yields CASSYSGGLDEQYF.

CDR3 loop: CASRSGGFGIYEQYF. CDR3 sequence (DNA): TGTGCCAGCAGATCAGGGGGATTCGGGATTTACGAGCAGTACTTC. The J gene is TRBJ2-7, the V gene TRBV27; 7 bases match TRBD1. From germline, CDR1 is MNHEY and CDR2 SMNVEV (reference sequence). The CDR3 has 15 amino acids. The trim removed 6 bases at V and 4 bases at J, leaving 12 bases unmatched.

A remark on this clone: Germline and junction disagree at one end, which may indicate a read error. The chain carries TRBV7-2 and TRBJ2-7, with D hard to call. The CDR3 is 14 residues long. CDR1 SGHTA and CDR2 FQGNSA come from the germline V gene. CDR3 nucleotides: TGTGCCAGCAGCTATAACCCTAGGAGCTACGAGCAGCACTTC. Its translation is CASSYNPRSYEQHF.

This clone came up once. V is TRBV7-2 and J is TRBJ1-4, with 9 bases that match TRBD1. The V gene end was trimmed by 5 bases and the J gene end by 7 bases; junction bases not matched to a gene: 11. The CDR3 is 16 residues long. Germline V gene lookup returns CDR1 SGHTA and CDR2 FQGNSA. CDR3 nucleotide sequence: TGTGCCAGCAGCCTCAACCCGGGACAGGGAGGTGAAAAACTGTTTTTT. This encodes CASSLNPGQGGEKLFF.

Details on this clone: Other DNA sequences from this sample encode an identical CDR3 as well. CDR3 sequence reads: CASSVGSNQPQHF. The CDR3 DNA sequence: TGTGCCAGCAGCGTAGGTTCGAATCAGCCCCAGCATTTT. The chain combines TRBV9 with TRBJ1-5; D gene ambiguous. V lost 0 bases and J 4 bases, leaving 5 bases between the germline ends. Germline V gene sequence: CDR1 SGDLS, CDR2 YYNGEE. The CDR3 covers 13 residues.

The gene calls are TRBV7-9 and TRBJ2-3, with D possibly being TRBD2 (5 bases). Germline V gene data show CDR1 as SEHNR and CDR2 as FQNEAQ (reference sequence). V lost 4 bases and J 2 bases, leaving 13 bases between the germline ends. CDR3 length: 15 residues. This CDR3 reads CASSWGTADTDTQYF. As DNA, the CDR3 is TGTGCCAGCAGCTGGGGTACAGCGGACACAGATACGCAGTATTTT.

The J gene is TRBJ1-5, the V gene TRBV7-2, with 7 nucleotides matching TRBD1. With 4 bases clipped from V and 6 bases from J, the junction kept 9 bases outside the gene matches. This CDR3 contains 15 residues. The germline V gene has CDR1 SGHTA and CDR2 FQGNSA. CDR3 nucleotide sequence: TGTGCCAGCAGCTCGTCGGCAGGGGGGGCTCAGCCCCAGCATTTT. The encoded protein is CASSSSAGGAQPQHF.